Below are 23 T cell receptor beta chains sequenced from a single sample in a study of response to subunit inactivated influenza vaccine. TCRdb re-called the RT-PCR reads through MiXCR, storing one row per CDR3 protein. The table includes 540,000 or so distinct CDR3 sequences, roughly 13% detected once. The sequencing here drew on PBMCs from blood, taken roughly 6 weeks after vaccination. The source of these receptors is a man in his fifties or sixties who received an inactivated influenza vaccine.

This clonotype was counted between two and nine times. This chain uses TRBV28 with TRBJ2-1; no clear D gene. Germline CDR1 is MDHEN and CDR2 is SYDVKM. Trimming took 4 bases from V and 8 from J, leaving 9 bases between them. The CDR3 has 12 amino acids. CDR3 loop: CASSSFGHEQFF. CDR3 sequence (DNA): TGTGCCAGCAGTTCATTTGGTCATGAGCAGTTCTTC.

This clonotype was detected a few times. The V and J genes are TRBV20-1 and TRBJ2-1; the D gene could be TRBD1 or TRBD2 (5 bases each). Germline lookup yields CDR1 DFQATT and CDR2 SNEGSKA (reference sequence). The CDR3 extends over 15 amino acids. This CDR3 is CSPAAGAYSYNEQFF. CDR3 bases: TGCAGCCCTGCGGCCGGGGCCTACTCCTACAATGAGCAGTTCTTC.

The chain links TRBV18 to TRBJ2-2, with D possibly matching TRBD1 (5 bases). The V end was cut by 2 bases, the J end by 0 bases, with 19 bases between. Germline CDR1 reads KGHSH; CDR2 reads LQKENI. CDR3 size: 19 residues. CDR3 in DNA: TGTGCCAGCTCACCATTCGACAGACCCCGCTTGGCGAACACCGGGGAGCTGTTTTTT. Protein: CASSPFDRPRLANTGELFF.

The chain carries TRBV9 and TRBJ2-5; perhaps TRBD1 as D (5 bases). The CDR3 is 14 amino acids. The V and J ends lost 2 bases and 3 bases respectively, with 11 bases between them. Per the germline V gene, CDR1 is SGDLS and CDR2 is YYNGEE. CDR3 DNA sequence: TGTGCCAGCAGCGTTGGGGCGAGAAAAGAGACCCAGTACTTC. Protein: CASSVGARKETQYF.

A few counts support this clonotype. The chain couples TRBV15 to TRBJ2-1; TRBD2 matches 7 bases. After removal of 3 bases from V and 2 bases from J, the junction contained 4 bases not matched to a gene. This CDR3 contains 15 residues. Per germline, CDR1 LNHNV and CDR2 YYDKDF (reference sequence). CDR3 DNA sequence: TGTGCCACCAGCAGTAGCGGGCTGCCCTACAATGAGCAGTTCTTC. Its translation is CATSSSGLPYNEQFF.

CDR3: CASSFSGTDGYTF. The CDR3 nucleotides are TGTGCCAGCAGCTTTTCGGGAACGGATGGCTACACCTTC. The V call is TRBV5-4, the J call TRBJ1-2; no clear D gene. Germline V gene sequence: CDR1 SGHNT, CDR2 YYREEE (reference sequence). The CDR3 has 13 residues. V lost 2 bases, J lost 6 bases, and 11 bases lay in between.

The table lists this clonotype with a few counts. The rearrangement uses TRBV3-1 and TRBJ2-5; tentatively, D is TRBD2 (6 bases). V was clipped by 1 base and J by 3 bases, with 12 bases between them. Germline CDR1 is LGHDT and CDR2 is YNNKEL (reference sequence). This CDR3 has 15 residues. As DNA, the CDR3 is TGTGCCAGCAGCCAAGTTGGGCTAGCGAAAGAGACCCAGTACTTC. Amino acids: CASSQVGLAKETQYF.

This chain uses TRBV29-1 with TRBJ2-7, with 12 bases that match TRBD2. The length of the CDR3 is 16 residues. CDR1 SQVTM and CDR2 ANQGSEA come from the germline V gene. The V and J ends lost 4 bases and 2 bases, in that order; junction bases with no gene match: 9. The CDR3 is CSVAGEGLAGTYEQYF. The CDR3 region has the DNA TGCAGCGTTGCCGGAGAAGGACTAGCGGGAACCTACGAGCAGTACTTC.

V is TRBV4-2 and J is TRBJ2-3, with D perhaps TRBD2 (5 bases). CDR1 and CDR2 from the germline V gene are LGHNA and YNFKEQ. The CDR3 is 15 amino acids. V lost 1 base and J 4 bases, leaving 12 bases between the germline ends. CDR3 DNA: TGTGCCAGCAGCCAAGGAGGGCTAGGCTCAGATACGCAGTATTTT. It encodes CASSQGGLGSDTQYF.

This clonotype was recorded only once. This rearrangement joins TRBV12-3 or TRBV12-4 to TRBJ2-5, with 7 nucleotides matching TRBD2. This CDR3 has 14 amino acids. The V and J ends lost 3 bases and 5 bases, in that order; junction bases with no gene match: 6. The CDR3 sequence: CASSLGEGWETQYF. In DNA, the CDR3 is TGTGCCAGCAGTTTGGGGGAGGGTTGGGAGACCCAGTACTTC.

The chain links TRBV28 to TRBJ2-5; D may correspond to TRBD1 or TRBD2 (6 bases each). The V gene lost 7 bases and the J gene lost 4 bases, with 19 bases spanning the gap. Per germline, CDR1 MDHEN and CDR2 SYDVKM. The CDR3 length is 15 residues. CDR3 protein: CASTMGWGAGETQYF. Here the CDR3 DNA reads TGTGCCAGCACCATGGGTTGGGGGGCGGGAGAGACCCAGTACTTC.

A few counts support this clonotype. The V and J genes are TRBV5-1 and TRBJ2-1; D remains ambiguous. CDR1 is SGHRS and CDR2 is YFSETQ in the germline V gene. With 2 bases removed from V and 8 bases from J, the gap between germline ends came to 14 bases. The CDR3 sequence is 14 residues long. The CDR3 region is CASSLNHYGDEQFF. In DNA, the CDR3 is TGCGCCAGCAGCTTAAACCATTATGGCGATGAGCAGTTCTTC. Combining the CDR3 with reference TRBV5-1 and TRBJ2-1 gives the whole variable domain KAGVTQTPRYLIKTRGQQVTLSCSPISGHRSVSWYQQTPGQGLQFLFEYFSETQRNKGNFPGRFSGRQFSNSRSEMNVSTLELGDSALYLCASSLNHYGDEQFFGPGTRLTVL.

Only a few counts were recorded for this clonotype. V usage is TRBV4-1 and J usage is TRBJ2-7; D could derive from TRBD1 or TRBD2 (5 bases each). Germline CDR1 is MGHRA and CDR2 is YSYEKL. CDR3 size: 14 residues. V gave up 1 base and J gave up 2 bases, with 9 bases separating them. In nucleotides, the CDR3 is TGCGCCAGCAGCCAAGTTGGGGGTACCTACGAGCAGTACTTC. It specifies CASSQVGGTYEQYF.

The sample holds many counts of this clonotype. V is TRBV12-3 or TRBV12-4 and J is TRBJ1-1, with 8 bases that match TRBD1. The CDR3 loop spans 15 amino acids. V shed 4 bases and J 1 base; nucleotides not matched to a gene: 5. CDR3 protein: CASSSWTGSNTEAFF. In DNA form, the CDR3 reads TGTGCCAGCAGTTCCTGGACAGGGTCGAACACTGAAGCTTTCTTT.

This clonotype occurred a few times. This chain joins TRBV18 and TRBJ2-3, with D possibly matching TRBD2 (6 bases). Trimming pared 1 base from V and 5 bases from J, leaving 7 bases between. CDR1 KGHSH and CDR2 LQKENI come from the germline V gene. The CDR3 is 13 residues long. The CDR3 DNA follows: TGTGCCAGCTCACCACGGGACTTAGATACGCAGTATTTT. It is translated as CASSPRDLDTQYF.

This clonotype has more than one count but fewer than ten. This rearrangement joins TRBV20-1 to TRBJ2-4; 9 nucleotides align to TRBD1. There are 15 residues in the CDR3. V lost 1 base and J lost 0; bases outside the gene matches: 1. Germline CDR1 is DFQATT and CDR2 is SNEGSKA (reference sequence). The DNA of the CDR3 is TGCAGTGCTAGAGGGACAGGGGCAGCCAAAAACATTCAGTACTTC. Residues: CSARGTGAAKNIQYF.

In its sample, this clonotype was seen a few times. The chain carries TRBV30 and TRBJ2-3; 8 nucleotides align to TRBD2. CDR3 length equals 15 residues. Germline CDR1 and CDR2: GTSNPN and SVGIG (reference sequence). V shed 4 bases and J 5 bases; nucleotides not matched to a gene: 11. CDR3 residues: CAWTPPTSEVDTQYF. The CDR3 DNA reads TGTGCCTGGACCCCACCGACTAGCGAAGTAGATACGCAGTATTTT.

A single count supports this clonotype. One end of the junction varies from germline; a read error may be responsible. The V gene is TRBV5-8, the J gene TRBJ2-2; maybe TRBD2 (5 bases). Looked up from germline, CDR1 is SGHTS and CDR2 is YDEGEE. The CDR3 extends over 14 amino acids. The CDR3 DNA reads as TGTGCCAGCACGGGGATAATGAACACCGGGAAGCTGTTTTTT. Translating it yields CASTGIMNTGKLFF. Supplemented by reference TRBV5-8 and TRBJ2-2, the full variable domain reads EAGVTQSPTHLIKTRGQQATLRCSPISGHTSVYWYQQALGLGLQFLLWYDEGEERNRGNFPPRFSGRQFPNYSSELNVNALELEDSALYLCASTGIMNTGKLFFGEGSRLTVL.

The rearrangement uses TRBV29-1 and TRBJ2-3; D gene unclear. The CDR3 is 14 amino acids. Germline values: CDR1 SQVTM, CDR2 ANQGSEA. Trimming left V 5 bases short and J 2 bases short, with 14 bases between. This chain's CDR3 is CSVPYSSHTDTQYF. In DNA, the CDR3 is TGCAGCGTTCCATACTCCTCCCACACAGATACGCAGTATTTT.

A few counts support this clonotype. J is TRBJ1-5 and V is TRBV6-2 or TRBV6-3, with D possibly matching TRBD1 (5 bases). Germline loops: CDR1 MNHEY, CDR2 SVGEGT. Deletions cut 5 bases from V and 7 bases from J, with 12 bases between. This CDR3 spans 13 amino acids. CDR3 protein: CASSTTGSQPQHF. DNA of the CDR3: TGTGCCAGCAGTACTACAGGCAGCCAGCCCCAGCATTTT.

This clonotype was counted between two and nine times. The rearrangement joins TRBV6-5 to TRBJ2-7; no reliable D call. Trimming shortened V by 0 bases and J by 3 bases, and 9 bases separated the two germline ends. This CDR3 has 14 amino acids. Germline V gene lookup returns CDR1 MNHEY and CDR2 SVGAGI. CDR3 in amino acids: CASSYSSQDYEQYF. In nucleotides, the CDR3 is TGTGCCAGCAGTTACTCGAGCCAGGACTACGAGCAGTACTTC.

The gene calls are TRBV5-1 and TRBJ2-5, with D tentatively TRBD1 or TRBD2 (6 bases each). The CDR3 totals 15 residues. V gave up 1 base and J gave up 1 base, with 11 bases separating them. Looked up from germline, CDR1 is SGHRS and CDR2 is YFSETQ. CDR3 in DNA: TGCGCCAGCAGCTTGCTTGGGGGGCCCCAAGAGACCCAGTACTTC. Amino acids: CASSLLGGPQETQYF.

This clonotype occurred many times. V is TRBV4-2 and J is TRBJ1-4, with D tentatively TRBD1 (5 bases). In germline, CDR1 is LGHNA, CDR2 YNFKEQ. The CDR3 totals 15 residues. V gave up 1 base and J gave up 2 bases, with 8 bases separating them. The CDR3 DNA is TGTGCCAGCAGCCAAGTCGGACATACTAATGAAAAACTGTTTTTT. Its translation is CASSQVGHTNEKLFF.